This T cell receptor (beta chain) was sequenced in a study of blood T cell repertoires in COVID-19. Assay: immunoSEQ multiplex PCR; the TCRdb copy retains only in-frame clones and omits some. The repertoire holds about 50,000 clones, with about 89% as singletons. CDR3 length: 12 amino acids. V gave up 4 bases and J gave up 6 bases, with 10 bases separating them. Per germline, CDR1 SEHNR and CDR2 FQNEAQ (reference sequence). The chain joins TRBV7-9 to TRBJ2-7; no clear D. The clonotype was recovered from a human donor in a cohort sampled during active COVID-19. The sequenced sample was peripheral blood. CDR3 nucleotides: TGTGCCAGCAGCTCCGACTCTCGCGAGCAGTACGTC. Encoded protein: CASSSDSREQYV.